The rows below give T cell receptor beta chains drawn from one sample of a study of T cells after yellow fever vaccination. Each CDR3 protein gets one entry after TCRdb re-called the 5' RACE reads with MiXCR. The sample holds more than 300,000 distinct CDR3 sequences, about 10% seen once. This material consisted of CD4+ T cells sorted from PBMCs, taken 45 days after the yellow fever booster vaccination. All receptors come from a man younger than 30 who received the YFV17D yellow fever vaccine. Each CDR3 is given with its conserved first and last residue. A D gene is named only where the DNA matches it firmly. Only some rows state a clone size, as once, few, many or a class for expanded clones.

cdr3_aa,cdr3_nt,clone_size,j_call,v_call,d_call
CASSYGGRSTYEQYF,TGTGCCAGCAGTTACGGTGGACGTAGCACCTACGAGCAGTACTTC,-,TRBJ2-7,TRBV6-5,-
CASSYSARVTKLFF,TGTGCCAGCAGTTACTCGGCCAGGGTGACAAAACTGTTTTTT,few,TRBJ1-4,TRBV6-5,-
CASSSSRGAGGPQHF,TGTGCCAGCAGCTCGAGCAGGGGAGCGGGTGGACCCCAGCATTTT,-,TRBJ1-5,TRBV5-6,-
CASSYSTGKLFF,TGTGCCAGCAGTTACTCGACGGGCAAGCTGTTTTTT,few,TRBJ2-2,TRBV6-5,-
CASNWNTDTQYF,TGTGCCAGCAATTGGAACACAGATACGCAGTATTTT,few,TRBJ2-3,TRBV6-2/TRBV6-3,-
CASSHRGSDYGYTF,TGTGCCAGCAGCCACAGGGGATCGGACTATGGCTACACCTTC,-,TRBJ1-2,TRBV5-5,TRBD1
CASESGAIQQETQYF,TGTGCCTCCGAGTCGGGGGCCATACAACAAGAGACCCAGTACTTC,-,TRBJ2-5,TRBV7-9,-
CASGQGYEQYF,TGCGCCAGCGGACAGGGCTACGAGCAGTACTTC,few,TRBJ2-7,TRBV5-1,TRBD1
CASSLEPSKYGYTF,TGTGCTAGCAGCTTAGAACCCAGCAAATATGGCTACACCTTC,-,TRBJ1-2,TRBV7-7,-
CASSTRDRGTRKLF,TGTGCCAGCAGCACCCGGGACAGGGGGACTCGTAAGCTCTTC,few,TRBJ2-1,TRBV9,TRBD1